This T cell receptor (beta chain) is from a study of blood T cells in healthy people across ages. Study findings and constraints: The study found more naive CD4+ cells and higher diversity in long-lived than aged donors. Estimated diversity that came from one million T cells was considered an underestimate.

Primers used in a second PCR of roughly 7 to 11 cycles were a sample-barcoded 5' primer and a J-beta primer mix. MiXCR, applied by TCRdb to the 5' RACE reads, yields one record per CDR3 protein. The sample consists of 980,000 or so distinct CDR3 sequences, 45% to 50% of them appearing once. As concerns this clonotype: Its target is not known.

V was clipped by 4 bases and J by 4 bases, with 12 bases between them. This CDR3 has 13 amino acids. The germline CDR1 and CDR2 sequences are GTSNPN and SVGIG (reference sequence). This sequence originates from a man under 40 in good health. V usage is TRBV30 and J usage is TRBJ2-3; D not resolved. The sample taken for sequencing was blood. The CDR3 loop reads CAWTEAASDTQYF. The CDR3 DNA reads as TGTGCCTGGACCGAGGCAGCCTCAGATACGCAGTATTTT.